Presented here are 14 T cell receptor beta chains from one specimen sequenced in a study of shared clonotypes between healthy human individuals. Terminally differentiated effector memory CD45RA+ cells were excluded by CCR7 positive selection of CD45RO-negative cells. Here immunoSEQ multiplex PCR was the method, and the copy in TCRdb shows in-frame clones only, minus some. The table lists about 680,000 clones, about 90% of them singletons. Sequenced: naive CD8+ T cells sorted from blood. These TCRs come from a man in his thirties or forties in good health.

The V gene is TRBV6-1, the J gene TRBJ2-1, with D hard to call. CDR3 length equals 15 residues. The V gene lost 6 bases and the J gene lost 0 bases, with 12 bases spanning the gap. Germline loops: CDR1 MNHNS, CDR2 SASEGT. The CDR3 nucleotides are TGTGCCAGCAGGGCTGGACCCCGCTCCTACAATGAGCAGTTCTTC. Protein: CASRAGPRSYNEQFF.

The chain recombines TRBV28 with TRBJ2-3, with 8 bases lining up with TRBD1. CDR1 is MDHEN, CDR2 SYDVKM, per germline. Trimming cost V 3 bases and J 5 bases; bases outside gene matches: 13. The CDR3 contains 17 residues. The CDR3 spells CASSFESRQGFLDTQYF. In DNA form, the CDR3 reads TGTGCCAGCAGTTTTGAGAGTAGACAGGGGTTTTTAGATACGCAGTATTTT.

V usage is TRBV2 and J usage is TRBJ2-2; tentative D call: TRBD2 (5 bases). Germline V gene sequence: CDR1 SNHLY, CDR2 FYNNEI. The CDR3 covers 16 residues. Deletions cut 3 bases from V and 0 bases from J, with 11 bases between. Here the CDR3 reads CASSDLVTTNTGELFF. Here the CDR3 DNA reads TGTGCCAGCAGTGATTTGGTGACTACGAACACCGGGGAGCTGTTTTTT.

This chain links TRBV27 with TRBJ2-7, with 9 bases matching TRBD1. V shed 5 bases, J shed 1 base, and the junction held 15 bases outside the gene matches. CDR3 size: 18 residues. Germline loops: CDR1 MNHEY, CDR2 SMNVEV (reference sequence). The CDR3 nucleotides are TGTGCCAGCAGTCCCCTTCGGACAGGGGAAATTGTATCCTACGAGCAGTACTTC. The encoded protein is CASSPLRTGEIVSYEQYF.

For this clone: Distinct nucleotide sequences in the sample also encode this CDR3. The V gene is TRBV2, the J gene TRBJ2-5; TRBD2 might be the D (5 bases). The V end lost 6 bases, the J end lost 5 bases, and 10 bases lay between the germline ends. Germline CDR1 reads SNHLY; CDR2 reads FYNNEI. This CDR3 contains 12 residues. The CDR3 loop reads CASRGGRETQYF. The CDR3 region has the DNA TGTGCCAGCAGAGGAGGTCGGGAGACCCAGTACTTC.

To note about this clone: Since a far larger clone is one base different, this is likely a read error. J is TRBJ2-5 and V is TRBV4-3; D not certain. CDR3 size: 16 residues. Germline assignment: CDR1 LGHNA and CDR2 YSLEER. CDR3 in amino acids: CANSQDRARTLETQYF. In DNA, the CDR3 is TGCGCCAACAGCCAAGATCGGGCTAGGACCCTGGAGACCCAGTACTTC.

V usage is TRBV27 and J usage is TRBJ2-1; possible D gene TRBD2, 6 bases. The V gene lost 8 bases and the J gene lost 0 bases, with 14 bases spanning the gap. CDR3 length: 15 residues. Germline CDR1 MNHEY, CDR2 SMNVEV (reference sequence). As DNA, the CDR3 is TGTGCCAGCGGGACTCTCGAAAGCTCCTACAATGAGCAGTTCTTC. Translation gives CASGTLESSYNEQFF.

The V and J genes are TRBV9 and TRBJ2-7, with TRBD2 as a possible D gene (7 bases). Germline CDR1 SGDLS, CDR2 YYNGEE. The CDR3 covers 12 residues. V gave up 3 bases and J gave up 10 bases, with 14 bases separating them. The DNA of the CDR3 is TGTGCCAGCAGCGCCGACGGGGGGCGTCAGTACTTC. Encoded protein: CASSADGGRQYF.

DNA for the CDR3: TGTGCCAGCAGCCAACCGAGGGACACCGAGCAGTACTTC. Its protein is CASSQPRDTEQYF. V gene TRBV13 combines with J gene TRBJ2-7, with a weak D call TRBD1 (6 bases). Trimming removed 5 bases from V and 6 bases from J, with 14 bases in between. The length of the CDR3 is 13 residues. Germline CDR1 is PRHDT and CDR2 is FYEKMQ (reference sequence).

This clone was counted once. In DNA form, the CDR3 reads TGTGCCAGCAGCATAATAAACAGGGGGCTGAACGAGCAGTACTTC. Residues: CASSIINRGLNEQYF. V usage is TRBV7-9 and J usage is TRBJ2-7, with 9 nucleotides matching TRBD1. The CDR3 loop spans 15 amino acids. CDR1 is SEHNR and CDR2 is FQNEAQ in the germline V gene (reference sequence). V lost 5 bases to trimming and J lost 5 bases; unmatched junction nucleotides: 10.

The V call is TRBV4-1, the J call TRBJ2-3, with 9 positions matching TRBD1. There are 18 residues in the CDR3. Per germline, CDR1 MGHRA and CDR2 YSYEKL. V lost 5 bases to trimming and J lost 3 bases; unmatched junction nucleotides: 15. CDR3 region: CASSRTPLGTGWTDTQYF. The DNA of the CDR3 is TGCGCCAGCAGCAGGACCCCCCTCGGGACAGGGTGGACAGATACGCAGTATTTT.

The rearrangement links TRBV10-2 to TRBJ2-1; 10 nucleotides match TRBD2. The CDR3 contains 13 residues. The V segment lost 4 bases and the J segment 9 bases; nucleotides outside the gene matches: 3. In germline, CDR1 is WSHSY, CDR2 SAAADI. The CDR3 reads CASSVAGGGEQFF. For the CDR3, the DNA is TGCGCCAGCAGTGTAGCGGGAGGAGGTGAGCAGTTCTTC.

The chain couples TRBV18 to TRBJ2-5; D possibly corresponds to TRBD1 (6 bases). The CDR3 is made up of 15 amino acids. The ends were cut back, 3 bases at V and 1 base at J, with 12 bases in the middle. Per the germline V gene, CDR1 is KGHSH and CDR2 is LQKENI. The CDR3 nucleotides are TGTGCCAGCTCACCTAACAGGGCCGGCCAAGAGACCCAGTACTTC. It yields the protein CASSPNRAGQETQYF.

In DNA, the CDR3 is TGTGCCACCAATGGGGGGCAGGTACGGGGAGAGACCCAAGAGACCCAGTACTTC. It encodes CATNGGQVRGETQETQYF. V usage is TRBV10-3 and J usage is TRBJ2-5; D is tentatively TRBD1 or TRBD2 (6 bases each). Deletions cut 10 bases from V and 1 base from J, with 28 bases between. The CDR3 is made up of 18 amino acids. The germline V gene has CDR1 ENHRY and CDR2 SYGVKD.